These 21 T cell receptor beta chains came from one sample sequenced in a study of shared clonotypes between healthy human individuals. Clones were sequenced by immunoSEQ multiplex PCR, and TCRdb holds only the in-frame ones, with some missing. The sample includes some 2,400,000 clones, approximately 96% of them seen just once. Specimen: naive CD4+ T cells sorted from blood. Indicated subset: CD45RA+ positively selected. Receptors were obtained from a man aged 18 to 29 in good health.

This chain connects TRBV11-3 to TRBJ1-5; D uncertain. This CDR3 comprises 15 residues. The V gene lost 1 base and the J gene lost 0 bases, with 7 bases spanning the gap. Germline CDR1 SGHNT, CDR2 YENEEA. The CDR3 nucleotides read TGTGCCAGCAGCTTAGCTTTATATAGCAATCAGCCCCAGCATTTT. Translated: CASSLALYSNQPQHF.

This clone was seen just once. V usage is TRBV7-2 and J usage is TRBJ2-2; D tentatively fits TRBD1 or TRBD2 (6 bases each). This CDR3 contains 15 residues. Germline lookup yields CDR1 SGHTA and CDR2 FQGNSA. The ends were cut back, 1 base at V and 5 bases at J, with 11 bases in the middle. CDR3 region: CASSLVTGATGELFF. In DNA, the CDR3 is TGTGCCAGCAGCTTAGTAACGGGGGCGACCGGGGAGCTGTTTTTT.

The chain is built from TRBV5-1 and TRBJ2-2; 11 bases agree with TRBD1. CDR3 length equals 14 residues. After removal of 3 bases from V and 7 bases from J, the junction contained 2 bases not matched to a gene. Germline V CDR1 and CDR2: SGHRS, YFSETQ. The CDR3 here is CASSWTGGYGELFF. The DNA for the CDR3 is TGCGCCAGCAGCTGGACAGGGGGCTACGGGGAGCTGTTTTTT.

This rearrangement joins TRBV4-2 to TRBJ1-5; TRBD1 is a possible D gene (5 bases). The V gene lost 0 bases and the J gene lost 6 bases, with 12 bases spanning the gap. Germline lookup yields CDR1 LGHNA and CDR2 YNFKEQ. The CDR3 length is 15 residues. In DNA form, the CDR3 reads TGTGCCAGCAGCCAAGATGGGGGGGGTAGTCAGCCCCAGCATTTT. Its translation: CASSQDGGGSQPQHF.

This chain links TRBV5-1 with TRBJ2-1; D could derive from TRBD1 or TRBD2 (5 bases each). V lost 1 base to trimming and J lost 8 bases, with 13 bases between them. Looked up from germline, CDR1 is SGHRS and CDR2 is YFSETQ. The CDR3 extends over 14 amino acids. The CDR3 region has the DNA TGCGCCAGCAGCTTGACCGGACACGGGGATGAGCAGTTCTTC. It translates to CASSLTGHGDEQFF.

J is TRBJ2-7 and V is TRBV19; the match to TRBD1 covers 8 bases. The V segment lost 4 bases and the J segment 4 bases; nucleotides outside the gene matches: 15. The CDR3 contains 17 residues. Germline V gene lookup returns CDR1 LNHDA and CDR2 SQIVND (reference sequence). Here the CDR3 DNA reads TGTGCCAGTAGTACACAGATTGTGACAGGGGCTGCTTACGAGCAGTACTTC. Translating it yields CASSTQIVTGAAYEQYF.

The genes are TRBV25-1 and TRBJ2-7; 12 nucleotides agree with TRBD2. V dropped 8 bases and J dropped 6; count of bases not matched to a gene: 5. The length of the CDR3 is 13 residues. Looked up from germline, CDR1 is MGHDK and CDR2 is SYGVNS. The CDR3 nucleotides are TGTGCCAGCGGCCTAGCGGGAGGGGGCGAGCAGTACTTC. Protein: CASGLAGGGEQYF.

Here the CDR3 DNA reads TGTGCCAGCAGATTGACAGGGCGAGAGTACTTC. Its protein is CASRLTGREYF. This sequence joins TRBV6-5 and TRBJ2-7, with 7 bases lining up with TRBD1. The length of the CDR3 is 11 residues. Germline values: CDR1 MNHEY, CDR2 SVGAGI. Trimming took 6 bases from V and 11 from J; bases not matched to a gene: 7.

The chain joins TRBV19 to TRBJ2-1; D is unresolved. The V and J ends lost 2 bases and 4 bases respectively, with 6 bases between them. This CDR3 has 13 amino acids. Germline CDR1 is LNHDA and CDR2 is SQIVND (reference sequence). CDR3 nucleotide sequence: TGTGCCAGTAGTATAATCCCTTACAATGAGCAGTTCTTC. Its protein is CASSIIPYNEQFF.

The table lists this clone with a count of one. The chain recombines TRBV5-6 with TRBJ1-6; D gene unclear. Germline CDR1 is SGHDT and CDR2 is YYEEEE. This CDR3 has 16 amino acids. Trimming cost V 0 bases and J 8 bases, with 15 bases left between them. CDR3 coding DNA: TGTGCCAGCAGCTTGGGGCCCGTGCTATTCGATTCACCCCTCCACTTT. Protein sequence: CASSLGPVLFDSPLHF.

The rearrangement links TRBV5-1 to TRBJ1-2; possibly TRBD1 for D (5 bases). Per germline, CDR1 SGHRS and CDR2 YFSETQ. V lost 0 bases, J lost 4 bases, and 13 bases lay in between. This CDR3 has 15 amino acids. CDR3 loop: CASSLGDPAGYGYTF. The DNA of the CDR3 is TGCGCCAGCAGCTTGGGGGACCCCGCTGGCTATGGCTACACCTTC. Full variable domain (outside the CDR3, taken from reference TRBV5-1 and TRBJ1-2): KAGVTQTPRYLIKTRGQQVTLSCSPISGHRSVSWYQQTPGQGLQFLFEYFSETQRNKGNFPGRFSGRQFSNSRSEMNVSTLELGDSALYLCASSLGDPAGYGYTFGSGTRLTVV.

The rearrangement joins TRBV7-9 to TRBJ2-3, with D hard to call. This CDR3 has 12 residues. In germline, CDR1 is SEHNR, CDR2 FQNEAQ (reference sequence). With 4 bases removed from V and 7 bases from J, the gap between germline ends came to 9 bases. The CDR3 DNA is TGTGCCAGCAGCTCCGTACTGAATACGCAGTATTTT. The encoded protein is CASSSVLNTQYF.

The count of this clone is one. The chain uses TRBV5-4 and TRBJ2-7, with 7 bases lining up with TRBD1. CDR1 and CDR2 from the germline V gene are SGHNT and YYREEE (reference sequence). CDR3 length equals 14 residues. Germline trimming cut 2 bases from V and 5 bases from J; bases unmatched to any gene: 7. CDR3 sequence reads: CASSLQGLWNEQYF. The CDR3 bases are TGTGCCAGCAGCTTACAGGGGTTGTGGAACGAGCAGTACTTC.

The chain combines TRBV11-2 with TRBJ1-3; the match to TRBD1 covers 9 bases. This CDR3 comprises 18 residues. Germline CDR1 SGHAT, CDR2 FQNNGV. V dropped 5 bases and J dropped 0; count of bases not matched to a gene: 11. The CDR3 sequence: CASSPRGTGTSSGNTIYF. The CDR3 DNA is TGTGCCAGCAGCCCCAGAGGGACAGGGACGAGCTCTGGAAACACCATATATTTT.

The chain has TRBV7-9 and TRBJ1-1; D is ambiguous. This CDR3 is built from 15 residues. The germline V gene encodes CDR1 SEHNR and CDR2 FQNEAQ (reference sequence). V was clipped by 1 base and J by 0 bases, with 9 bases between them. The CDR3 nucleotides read TGTGCCAGCAGCTTAGAACGATCGGTGAACACTGAAGCTTTCTTT. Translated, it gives CASSLERSVNTEAFF.

In DNA form, the CDR3 reads TGTGCCAGCAGTGCCACAGGGGTTAGTAACCAGCCCCAGCATTTT. As protein: CASSATGVSNQPQHF. This sequence joins TRBV6-1 and TRBJ1-5, with 7 bases lining up with TRBD1. The CDR3 is made up of 15 amino acids. Trimming cost V 4 bases and J 7 bases; bases outside gene matches: 10. Per germline, CDR1 MNHNS and CDR2 SASEGT.

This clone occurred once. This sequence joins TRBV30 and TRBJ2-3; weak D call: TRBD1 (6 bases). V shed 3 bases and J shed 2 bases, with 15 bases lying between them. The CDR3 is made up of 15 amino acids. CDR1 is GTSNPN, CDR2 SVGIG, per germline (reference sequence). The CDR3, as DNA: TGTGCCTGGAGCGCTCCGGGACATACCACAGATACGCAGTATTTT. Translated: CAWSAPGHTTDTQYF.

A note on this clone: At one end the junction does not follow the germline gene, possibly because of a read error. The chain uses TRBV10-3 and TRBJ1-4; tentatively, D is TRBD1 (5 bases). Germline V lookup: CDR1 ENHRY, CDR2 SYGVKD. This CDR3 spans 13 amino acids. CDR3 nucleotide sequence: TGTGCCATCGCGGGGCAGAAGAATGAAAAACTGCTTTTT. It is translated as CAIAGQKNEKLLF.

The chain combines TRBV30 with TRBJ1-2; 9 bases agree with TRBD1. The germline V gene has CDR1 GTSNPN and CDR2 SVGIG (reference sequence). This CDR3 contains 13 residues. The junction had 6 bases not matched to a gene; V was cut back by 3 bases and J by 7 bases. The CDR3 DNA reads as TGTGCCTGGAGGCGACAGGGGGTAGGTGGCTACACCTTC. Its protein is CAWRRQGVGGYTF.

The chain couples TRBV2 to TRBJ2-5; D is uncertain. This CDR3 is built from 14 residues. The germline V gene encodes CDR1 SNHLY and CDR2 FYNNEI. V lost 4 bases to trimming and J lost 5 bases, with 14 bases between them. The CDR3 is CASSVFSPRETQYF. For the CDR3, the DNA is TGTGCCAGCAGTGTGTTCTCCCCACGGGAGACCCAGTACTTC.

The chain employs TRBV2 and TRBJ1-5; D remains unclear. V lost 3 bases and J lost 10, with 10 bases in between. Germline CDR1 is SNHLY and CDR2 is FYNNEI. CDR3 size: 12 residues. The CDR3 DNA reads TGTGCCAGCAGTGAGGCCGGTACACCCCAGCATTTT. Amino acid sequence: CASSEAGTPQHF.